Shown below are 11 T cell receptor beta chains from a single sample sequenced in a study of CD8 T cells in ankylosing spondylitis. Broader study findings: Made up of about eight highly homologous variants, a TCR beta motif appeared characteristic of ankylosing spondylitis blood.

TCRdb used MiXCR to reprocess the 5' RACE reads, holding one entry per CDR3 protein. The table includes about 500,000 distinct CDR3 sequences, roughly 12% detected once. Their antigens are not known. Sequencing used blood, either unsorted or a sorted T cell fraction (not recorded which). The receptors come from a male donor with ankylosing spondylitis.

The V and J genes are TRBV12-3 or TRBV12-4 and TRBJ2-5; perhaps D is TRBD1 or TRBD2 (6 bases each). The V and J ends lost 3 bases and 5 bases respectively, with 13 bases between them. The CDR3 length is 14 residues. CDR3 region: CASSFGGAGETQYF. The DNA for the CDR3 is TGTGCCAGCAGTTTCGGGGGCGCAGGGGAGACCCAGTACTTC.

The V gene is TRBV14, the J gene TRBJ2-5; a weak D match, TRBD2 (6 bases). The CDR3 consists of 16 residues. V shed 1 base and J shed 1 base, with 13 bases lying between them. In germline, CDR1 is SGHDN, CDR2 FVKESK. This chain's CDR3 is CASSQAGGKVQETQYF. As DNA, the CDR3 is TGTGCCAGCAGCCAAGCTGGGGGGAAGGTCCAAGAGACCCAGTACTTC.

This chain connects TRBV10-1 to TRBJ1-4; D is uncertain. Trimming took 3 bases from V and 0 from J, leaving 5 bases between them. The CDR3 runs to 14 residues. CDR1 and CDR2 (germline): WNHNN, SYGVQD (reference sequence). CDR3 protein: CASSEVATNEKLFF. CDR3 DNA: TGCGCCAGCAGTGAAGTCGCAACTAATGAAAAACTGTTTTTT.

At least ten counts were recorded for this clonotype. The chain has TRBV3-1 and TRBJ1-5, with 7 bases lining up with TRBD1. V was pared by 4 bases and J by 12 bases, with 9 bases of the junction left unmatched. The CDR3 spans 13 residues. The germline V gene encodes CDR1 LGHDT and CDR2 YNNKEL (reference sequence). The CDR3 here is CASSLLGTDLQHF. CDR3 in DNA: TGTGCCAGCAGCCTCCTTGGGACAGATCTCCAGCATTTT.

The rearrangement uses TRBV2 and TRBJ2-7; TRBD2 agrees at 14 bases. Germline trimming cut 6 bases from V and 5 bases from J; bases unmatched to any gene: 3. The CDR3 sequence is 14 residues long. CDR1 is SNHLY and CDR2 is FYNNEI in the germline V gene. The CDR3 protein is CASSSGLAGDEQYF. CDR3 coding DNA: TGTGCCAGCAGCTCGGGACTAGCGGGAGACGAGCAGTACTTC.

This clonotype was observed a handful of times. DNA of the CDR3: TGTGCCAGCAGCGCCCCAGGTGCGGGCAATCAGCCCCAGCATTTT. Encoded protein: CASSAPGAGNQPQHF. The chain links TRBV7-9 to TRBJ1-5, with D uncertain. Per germline, CDR1 SEHNR and CDR2 FQNEAQ (reference sequence). V was clipped by 5 bases and J by 2 bases, with 13 bases between them. CDR3 length: 15 residues.

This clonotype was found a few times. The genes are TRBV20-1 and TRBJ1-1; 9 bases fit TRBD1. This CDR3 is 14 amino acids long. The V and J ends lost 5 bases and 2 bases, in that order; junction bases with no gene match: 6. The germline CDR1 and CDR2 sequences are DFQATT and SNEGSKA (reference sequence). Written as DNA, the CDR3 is TGCAGTGCTGCACGGGACAGGGCCAACACTGAAGCTTTCTTT. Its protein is CSAARDRANTEAFF.

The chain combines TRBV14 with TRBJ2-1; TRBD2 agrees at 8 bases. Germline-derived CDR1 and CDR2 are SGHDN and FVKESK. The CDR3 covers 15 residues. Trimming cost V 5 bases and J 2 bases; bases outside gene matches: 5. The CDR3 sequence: CASSFSGITYNEQFF. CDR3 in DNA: TGTGCCAGCAGCTTTAGCGGGATCACCTACAATGAGCAGTTCTTC.

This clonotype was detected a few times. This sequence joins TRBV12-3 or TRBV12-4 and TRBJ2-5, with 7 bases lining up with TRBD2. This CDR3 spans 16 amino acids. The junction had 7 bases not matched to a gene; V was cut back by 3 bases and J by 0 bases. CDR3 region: CASSLRIAGNQETQYF. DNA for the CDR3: TGTGCCAGCAGTTTGCGGATAGCGGGTAACCAAGAGACCCAGTACTTC.

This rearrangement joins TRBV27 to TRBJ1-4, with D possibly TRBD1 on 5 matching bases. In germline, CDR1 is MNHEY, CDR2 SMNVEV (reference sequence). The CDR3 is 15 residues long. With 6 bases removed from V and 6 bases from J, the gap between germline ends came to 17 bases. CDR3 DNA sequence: TGTGCCAGCAGGGGCCAGGGTGCTTGGGATGAAAAACTGTTTTTT. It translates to CASRGQGAWDEKLFF.

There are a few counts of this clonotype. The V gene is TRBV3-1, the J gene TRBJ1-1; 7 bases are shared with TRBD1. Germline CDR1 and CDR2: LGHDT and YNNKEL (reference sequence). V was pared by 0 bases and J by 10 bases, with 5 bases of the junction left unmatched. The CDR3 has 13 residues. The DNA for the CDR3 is TGTGCCAGCAGCCAAGATTTGGCAGGGGGAGCTTTCTTT. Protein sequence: CASSQDLAGGAFF.